The rows below give T cell receptor beta chains drawn from one sample of a study of CD8 T cells in Susac syndrome. TCRdb reprocessed the immunoSEQ multiplex PCR reads with MiXCR, giving one entry per CDR3 protein. This repertoire shows around 200,000 distinct CDR3 sequences, just under 95% found once; its top ten account for about 0.17%. Sequencing was performed on CD8+ T cells from PBMCs. Every receptor here comes from a human donor with Susac syndrome. CDR3s include the opening cysteine and the closing phenylalanine or tryptophan. Part of the rows lack a size; the others show once, few, many or a class for expanded clones.

cdr3_length clone_size v_call cdr3_aa
15 NA TRBV29-1 CSGEGGTSSYNEQFF
15 NA TRBV20-1 CSARLAGGSSYEQYF
16 NA TRBV4-2 CASSQVAEWGNQPQHF
15 NA TRBV2 CASSDAGQGIDPGLF
13 NA TRBV12-5 CASDPGLVNEQFF
13 NA TRBV20-1 CSAAELVEETQYF
13 NA TRBV10-3 CAISVAGADEQYF
14 NA TRBV4-1 CASSQENSNTEAFF
13 NA TRBV4-2 CASSPEARTEAFF
16 NA TRBV25-1 CASSDIATSGAYEQYF
14 NA TRBV9 CASSVGGRGNEAFF
15 NA TRBV12-3/TRBV12-4 CASTSPRAGANVLTF
13 NA TRBV7-9 CASSEGENYGYTF
14 NA TRBV2 CASTAGTGDSPLHF
15 NA TRBV25-1 CASSARLAGVFEQYF
17 NA TRBV4-1 CASSQEETSGGGYEQYF
18 NA TRBV13 CASSYGQGAPSSYNEQFF
13 NA TRBV5-4 CASVAGAADTQYF
14 NA TRBV20-1 CSAKKTGITYEQYF
17 once TRBV12-3/TRBV12-4 CASSLAPLRDNHNEQFF
13 NA TRBV20-1 CSASSPDSYEQYF
16 NA TRBV20-1 CSVPLSGGRTKNIQYF
12 NA TRBV2 CASEENQETQYF
13 NA TRBV29-1 CSVSGITNTEAFF
16 NA TRBV28 CASSLLIAGAADTQYF
15 NA TRBV24-1 CATSDPGGSANEQFF
13 NA TRBV30 CAWRLQGRYGYTF
12 NA TRBV27 CASRGQGGEAFF
13 NA TRBV30 CAWSNSMNTEAFF
16 NA TRBV7-6 CASSLASGQGPYEQYF
16 NA TRBV20-1 CSARLLADSSYNEQFF
15 NA TRBV27 CASSPNQGQSYEQYF
14 NA TRBV5-6 CASSWGSDKETQYF
16 NA TRBV10-2 CASSNHGGAYSETQYF
15 NA TRBV5-1 CASSPTAGGGVGAFF
14 NA TRBV12-3/TRBV12-4 CASTFYSSTDTQYF
16 NA TRBV3-1 CASSQGGPSGTDTQYF
15 once TRBV5-4 CASSFWGGVDYGYTF
11 NA TRBV2 CASKPYETQYF
16 NA TRBV20-1 CSARTRTSGIGNEQFF
15 NA TRBV20-1 CSARDRWGNTGELFF
15 NA TRBV9 CASSVGAGTAYGYTF
15 NA TRBV30 CAWSVIGGVNTEAFF
17 NA TRBV12-3/TRBV12-4 CASSLGSHTQFSYEQYF
14 NA TRBV13 CASSLGGNIAEAFF
15 once TRBV5-6 CASSLTVNSNQPQHF
14 once TRBV27 CASIPGLNTGELFF
17 NA TRBV6-5 CASSYSGTGVLTGELFF
11 NA TRBV10-3 CAISANHEQYF
15 NA TRBV7-8 CASSPELAVQETQYF
15 NA TRBV6-5 CASSLGPLMNTEAFF
16 NA TRBV4-1 CASSQESWTGNSPLHF
13 NA TRBV19 CATGELTNQPQHF
16 NA TRBV15 CATSREGQLRTDTQYF
16 NA TRBV6-4 CASPKLAGASYNEQFF